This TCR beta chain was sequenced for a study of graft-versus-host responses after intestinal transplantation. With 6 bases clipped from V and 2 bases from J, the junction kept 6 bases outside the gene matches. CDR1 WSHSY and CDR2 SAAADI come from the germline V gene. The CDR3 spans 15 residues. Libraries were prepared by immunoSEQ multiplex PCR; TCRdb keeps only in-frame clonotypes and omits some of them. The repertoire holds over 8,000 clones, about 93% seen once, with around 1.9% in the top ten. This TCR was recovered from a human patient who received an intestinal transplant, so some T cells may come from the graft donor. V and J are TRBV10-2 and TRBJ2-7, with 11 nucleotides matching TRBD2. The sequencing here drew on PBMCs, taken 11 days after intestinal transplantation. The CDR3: CASRIAGGATYEQYF. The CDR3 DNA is TGCGCCAGCAGGATAGCGGGAGGGGCGACCTACGAGCAGTACTTC.